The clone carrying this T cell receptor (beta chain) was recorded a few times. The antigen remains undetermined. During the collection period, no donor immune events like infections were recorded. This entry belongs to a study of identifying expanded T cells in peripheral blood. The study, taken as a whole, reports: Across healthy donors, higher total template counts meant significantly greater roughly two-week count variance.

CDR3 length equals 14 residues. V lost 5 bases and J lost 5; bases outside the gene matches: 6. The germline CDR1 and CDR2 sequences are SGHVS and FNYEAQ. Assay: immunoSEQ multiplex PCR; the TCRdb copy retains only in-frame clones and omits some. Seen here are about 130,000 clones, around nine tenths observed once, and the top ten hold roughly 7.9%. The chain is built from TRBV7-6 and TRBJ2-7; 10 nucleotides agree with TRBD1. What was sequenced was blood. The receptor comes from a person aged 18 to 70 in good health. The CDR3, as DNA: TGTGCCAGCAGCCGAAAGGGGACAGGGGACGAGCAGTACTTC. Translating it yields CASSRKGTGDEQYF.